Listed below are T cell receptor beta chains from one sample, sequenced in a study of T cell changes during pregnancy in multiple sclerosis. TCRdb's table, derived via immunoSEQ multiplex PCR, lists solely in-frame clones and lacks some. The data contain over 35,000 clones, 92% of them singletons. Sequencing was carried out using peripheral blood. The receptors were sampled from a female donor with multiple sclerosis, enrolled in a pregnancy study. Each CDR3 is given with its conserved first and last residue. D genes are given only for firm matches. Clone size is shown for a subset of rows, as once, few, many or a class of expanded clone.

V	J	size	D	length	DNA	CDR3
TRBV11-2	TRBJ1-5	NA	NA	15	TGTGCCAGCAGCTTCGAGGGCTCCCCCGGCCAGCCCCAGCATTTT	CASSFEGSPGQPQHF
TRBV2	TRBJ2-1	NA	TRBD2	15	TGTGCCAGCGAGGCGGCTGGGGGAGCGGGAGGTGAGCAGTTCTTC	CASEAAGGAGGEQFF
TRBV28	TRBJ2-1	NA	NA	13	TGTGCCAGCAGGCGGGACCCAGGGGGGGAGCAGTTCTTC	CASRRDPGGEQFF
TRBV5-4	TRBJ1-2	NA	TRBD1	13	TGTGCCAGCAGCGGGGACAGCTCCTATGGCTACACCTTC	CASSGDSSYGYTF
TRBV27	TRBJ2-5	NA	NA	14	TGTGCCAGCAGTTTGTCCAGGGTCCAAGAGACCCAGTACTTC	CASSLSRVQETQYF
TRBV29-1	TRBJ2-1	NA	TRBD2	14	TGCAGCGTTGTTGGACTAGCGGGAGGTCGGGAGCAGTTCTTC	CSVVGLAGGREQFF
TRBV30	TRBJ1-1	once	NA	14	TGTGCCTGGAGTGTATCCCCCAGGGCCACTGAAGCTTTCTTT	CAWSVSPRATEAFF
TRBV19	TRBJ1-2	NA	TRBD1	14	TGTGCCAGTCGGGGACAGGGGGCTGTTCATGGCTACACCTTC	CASRGQGAVHGYTF
TRBV27	TRBJ2-1	NA	TRBD2	15	TGTGCCAGCAGTTGGGGTCCGGGACTAAACAATGAGCAGTTCTTC	CASSWGPGLNNEQFF
TRBV27	TRBJ1-2	NA	TRBD1	16	TGTGCCAGCAGTTCGCGGACAGGGGGCTATGAATATGGCTACACCTTC	CASSSRTGGYEYGYTF
TRBV6-1	TRBJ1-5	few	TRBD1	15	TGTGCCAGCAGTCCCCGGGACAGGGAGAATCAGCCCCAGCATTTT	CASSPRDRENQPQHF
TRBV9	TRBJ1-2	NA	NA	13	TGTGCCAGCAGCGTCCCTGGGGCGAATGGCTACACCTTC	CASSVPGANGYTF
TRBV27	TRBJ2-2	NA	NA	15	TGTGCCAGCAGTTTAATTGGGAGTGGCACCGGGGAGCTGTTTTTT	CASSLIGSGTGELFF
TRBV5-1	TRBJ1-1	NA	NA	15	TGCGCCAGCAGCCGTACCACAGGGCTGAACACTGAAGCTTTCTTT	CASSRTTGLNTEAFF
TRBV19	TRBJ1-5	NA	NA	14	TGTGCCAGTAGTATAGAACAGTTCAATCAGCCCCAGCATTTT	CASSIEQFNQPQHF
TRBV6-1	TRBJ1-4	NA	NA	14	TGTGCCAGCAGTGTGGCTAACGGCAATGAAAAACTGTTTTTT	CASSVANGNEKLFF
TRBV19	TRBJ1-2	NA	NA	15	TGTGCCACTGAAACAAAAGGCGGGGCTAACTATGGCTACACCTTC	CATETKGGANYGYTF
TRBV4-1	TRBJ2-3	NA	NA	15	TGCGCCAGCAGCCACCGGCAGGGGTATGGAAATACGCAGTATTTT	CASSHRQGYGNTQYF
TRBV6-1	TRBJ2-4	once	NA	15	TGTGCCAGCAGTGAAGCGGCAGGCACCAAAAACATTCAGTACTTC	CASSEAAGTKNIQYF
TRBV7-9	TRBJ1-2	NA	NA	14	TGTGCCAGCAGCCCCCGGACAGATAACTATGGCTACACCTTC	CASSPRTDNYGYTF
TRBV11-3	TRBJ1-4	NA	NA	15	TGTGCCAGCAGCTTGCCTAGGGGTCCGGATGAAAAACTGTTTTTT	CASSLPRGPDEKLFF
TRBV9	TRBJ2-3	NA	NA	13	TGTGCCAGCAGCGTCCCCGGGACAGATACGCAGTATTTT	CASSVPGTDTQYF
TRBV30	TRBJ2-5	NA	NA	11	TGTGCCTGGAGTCCCGAGGAGACCCAGTACTTC	CAWSPEETQYF
TRBV7-3	TRBJ1-5	NA	TRBD1	16	TGTGCCAGCAGCTCCCCGGGACAGACTAGCAATCAGCCCCAGCATTTT	CASSSPGQTSNQPQHF
TRBV18	TRBJ2-2	NA	NA	14	TGTGCCAGCTCACGGAGCCGGGACACCGGGGAGCTGTTTTTT	CASSRSRDTGELFF
TRBV5-6	TRBJ2-2	once	TRBD1	16	TGTGCCAGCAGCCTTCCGGGACAGATAAACACCGGGGAGCTGTTTTTT	CASSLPGQINTGELFF
TRBV5-4	TRBJ1-3	NA	NA	14	TGTGCCAGCAGCTCGAATCAAGCTGGAAACACCATATATTTT	CASSSNQAGNTIYF
TRBV5-1	TRBJ2-7	NA	TRBD2	13	TGCGCCAGCAGCCCCGGGAGGATCTACGAGCAGTACTTC	CASSPGRIYEQYF
TRBV5-8	TRBJ1-2	few	NA	14	TGTGCCAGCAGCTTGTATGAGGGGAGCTATGGCTACACCTTC	CASSLYEGSYGYTF
TRBV11-3	TRBJ2-1	NA	NA	13	TGTGCCAGCAGCTTAGGCCAGCGGGATGAGCAGTTCTTC	CASSLGQRDEQFF
TRBV5-6	TRBJ1-6	NA	NA	16	TGTGCCAGCAGCTTACATGGCTTCTCCTATAATTCACCCCTCCACTTT	CASSLHGFSYNSPLHF
TRBV18	TRBJ2-1	once	TRBD1	13	TGTGCCAGCTCACCACTCTCACAGGGGGAGCAGTTCTTC	CASSPLSQGEQFF
TRBV5-1	TRBJ2-2	NA	NA	16	TGCGCCAGCAGCCGTTTGGTCGGCACGAACACCGGGGAGCTGTTTTTT	CASSRLVGTNTGELFF
TRBV14	TRBJ2-5	NA	NA	20	TGTGCCAGCAGCCAAGCAGGTCAATGGGGGCGGAAATCGTACCAAGAGACCCAGTACTTC	CASSQAGQWGRKSYQETQYF
TRBV27	TRBJ2-5	NA	NA	12	TGTGCCAGCAGTCAATTGACCGGGACCCAGTACTTC	CASSQLTGTQYF
TRBV6-5	TRBJ1-6	NA	NA	15	TGTGCCAGCAGTTACATGGCCTGGGGACATTCACCCCTCCACTTT	CASSYMAWGHSPLHF
TRBV28	TRBJ2-3	NA	NA	11	TGTGCCAGCAGTTCCCCAGATACGCAGTATTTT	CASSSPDTQYF
TRBV21-1	TRBJ2-7	NA	NA	15	TGTGCCATCGGAATCGGGACTAGCGGGACCTACGAGCAGTACTTC	CAIGIGTSGTYEQYF
TRBV5-4	TRBJ2-3	NA	TRBD2	16	TGTGCCAGCAGCTTGGGACTAGCGGGCTTCACAGATACGCAGTATTTT	CASSLGLAGFTDTQYF
TRBV5-4	TRBJ1-6	NA	NA	15	TGTGCCAGCAGCTTGGCGTCGGGGTTTAATTCACCCCTCCACTTT	CASSLASGFNSPLHF
TRBV4-2	TRBJ1-1	NA	NA	12	TGTGCCAGCAGCGGGGGGGCTGAAGAAGCTTTCTTT	CASSGGAEEAFF
TRBV10-2	TRBJ1-1	NA	NA	12	TGCGCCACCCACGACGGAGTACCTGAAGCTTTCTTT	CATHDGVPEAFF
TRBV25-1	TRBJ2-7	NA	NA	14	TGTGCCAGCAGTGAACTGGGGGGTCTTCAAGAGCAGTACTTC	CASSELGGLQEQYF
TRBV10-2	TRBJ2-1	NA	NA	14	TGCGCCAGCAGCAGTCTCGGCTCCTACAATGAGCAGTTCTTC	CASSSLGSYNEQFF
TRBV11-2	TRBJ1-3	NA	TRBD1	16	TGTGCCAGCAGCCCTACGACAGGGGAAAGCGGAAACACCATATATTTT	CASSPTTGESGNTIYF
TRBV18	TRBJ2-4	NA	TRBD1	16	TGTGCCAGCTTGGGGACAGGTTATGGAGCCAAAAACATTCAGTACTTC	CASLGTGYGAKNIQYF
TRBV12-2	TRBJ1-1	NA	NA	13	TGTGCAAGTCGCTTAGGACAAAACACTGAAGCTTTCTTT	CASRLGQNTEAFF
TRBV28	TRBJ2-1	NA	TRBD2	16	TGTGCCAGCAGTTCCGGGACTAGCGGGCTCTACAATGAGCAGTTCTTC	CASSSGTSGLYNEQFF
TRBV5-6	TRBJ2-2	NA	NA	15	TGTGCCAGCAGCTTGGGGAAAGCGAACACCGGGGAGCTGTTTTTT	CASSLGKANTGELFF
TRBV4-3	TRBJ2-1	NA	NA	15	TGCGCCAGCAGCCAAGGAGGCGTGGAGGTCGAGGAGCAGTTCTTC	CASSQGGVEVEEQFF
TRBV5-6	TRBJ1-6	NA	NA	19	TGTGCCAGCAGCTTCCCCACGGGTCACCCGAGCTCCTATAATTCACCCCTCCACTTT	CASSFPTGHPSSYNSPLHF
TRBV5-6	TRBJ2-7	NA	TRBD2	13	TGTGCCAGCAGGACTAGCGGGAGCTACGAGCAGTACTTC	CASRTSGSYEQYF
TRBV6-6	TRBJ1-2	NA	NA	13	TGTGCCAGCAGTTACTACGGGACGGATGGCTACACCTTC	CASSYYGTDGYTF